The clone carrying this T cell receptor (beta chain) was seen at least ten times. TCRdb reanalysed the 5' RACE reads using MiXCR and keeps one entry per CDR3 protein. The sample shows about 470,000 distinct CDR3 sequences, about 18% of them seen only once. The data stem from a study of T-cell memory formation after mild COVID-19. Looked up from germline, CDR1 is SEHNR and CDR2 is FQNEAQ (reference sequence). V lost 1 base to trimming and J lost 2 bases, with 7 bases between them. There are 14 residues in the CDR3. The TCR comes from an adult woman who had mild COVID-19 (a few samples of this study predate the infection). Cell type and time point are not known. Sequencing was carried out using PBMCs or a T cell subset sorted from them (not recorded which). The genes are TRBV7-9 and TRBJ2-3; D not resolved. This CDR3 reads CASSLEGSTDTQYF. CDR3 nucleotide sequence: TGTGCCAGCAGCTTAGAAGGCTCCACAGATACGCAGTATTTT. Complete variable domain (other parts from reference TRBV7-9 and TRBJ2-3): DTGVSQNPRHKITKRGQNVTFRCDPISEHNRLYWYRQTLGQGPEFLTYFQNEAQLEKSRLLSDRFSAERPKGSFSTLEIQRTEQGDSAMYLCASSLEGSTDTQYFGPGTRLTVL.